One T cell receptor (beta chain) is described in this entry. Primers: 60 Vbeta forward and 13 Jbeta reverse. Assay used: immunoSEQ multiplex PCR; TCRdb lists only in-frame clones, some missing. This sample yields some 90,000 clones, of which about 86% are seen a single time; 4.2% belongs to the top ten. This entry is derived from a study of cytomegalovirus exposure and HLA in healthy donors. This CDR3 is built from 14 residues. Germline assignment: CDR1 SEHNR and CDR2 FQNEAQ (reference sequence). J gave up 4 bases and V 5 bases, and 4 bases lay outside the gene matches. Source material: PBMCs. This clonotype originated in a woman between 65 and 79 years old in good health and CMV-seropositive. This chain links TRBV7-9 with TRBJ2-1, with 8 nucleotides matching TRBD2. This chain's CDR3 is CASSPGLGYNEQFF. CDR3 DNA sequence: TGTGCCAGCAGCCCGGGACTAGGTTACAATGAGCAGTTCTTC. The whole variable domain, remainder taken from reference TRBV7-9 and TRBJ2-1, is DTGVSQNPRHKITKRGQNVTFRCDPISEHNRLYWYRQTLGQGPEFLTYFQNEAQLEKSRLLSDRFSAERPKGSFSTLEIQRTEQGDSAMYLCASSPGLGYNEQFFGPGTRLTVL.